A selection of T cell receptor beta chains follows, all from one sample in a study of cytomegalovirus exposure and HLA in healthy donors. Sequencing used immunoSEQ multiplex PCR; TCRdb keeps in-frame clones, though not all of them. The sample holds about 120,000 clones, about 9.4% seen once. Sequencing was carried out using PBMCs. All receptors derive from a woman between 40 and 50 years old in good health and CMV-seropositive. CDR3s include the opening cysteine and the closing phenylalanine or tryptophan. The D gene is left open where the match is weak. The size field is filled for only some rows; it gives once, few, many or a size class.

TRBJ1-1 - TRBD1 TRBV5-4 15 CASSLRTGRATEAFF TGTGCCAGCAGCTTAAGGACAGGGAGGGCCACTGAAGCTTTCTTT
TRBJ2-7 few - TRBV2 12 CASTSDSYEQYF TGTGCCAGCACCTCGGACAGCTACGAGCAGTACTTC
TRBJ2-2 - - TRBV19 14 CATRDRGNTGELFF TGTGCCACTCGAGATCGGGGGAACACCGGGGAGCTGTTTTTT
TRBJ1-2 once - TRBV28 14 CASSLKMRVSGYTF TGTGCCAGCAGTTTAAAGATGCGGGTCTCTGGCTACACCTTC
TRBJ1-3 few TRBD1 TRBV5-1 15 CASSLEGARGNTIYF TGCGCCAGCAGCCTTGAGGGGGCGCGTGGAAACACCATATATTTT
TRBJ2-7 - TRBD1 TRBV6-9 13 CASSRTGDYEQYF TGTGCCAGCAGTCGGACAGGGGATTACGAGCAGTACTTC
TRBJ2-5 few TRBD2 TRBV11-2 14 CASSPGTRGETQYF TGTGCCAGCAGTCCCGGGACTAGAGGGGAGACCCAGTACTTC
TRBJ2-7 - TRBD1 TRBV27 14 CASRPGQGAGEQYF TGTGCCAGCAGGCCGGGACAGGGGGCCGGCGAGCAGTACTTC
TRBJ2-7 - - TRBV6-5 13 CASKRGRGYEQYF TGTGCCAGCAAGAGGGGCAGGGGATACGAGCAGTACTTC
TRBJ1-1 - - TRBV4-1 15 CASSQESGADTEAFF TGCGCCAGCAGCCAAGAAAGCGGGGCAGACACTGAAGCTTTCTTT
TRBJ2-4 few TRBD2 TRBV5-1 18 CASSQTWASGGAKNIQYF TGCGCCAGCAGCCAGACCTGGGCTAGCGGGGGGGCCAAAAACATTCAGTACTTC
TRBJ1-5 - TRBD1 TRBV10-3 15 CAISDRGQGVQPQHF TGTGCCATCAGTGATCGGGGACAGGGGGTACAGCCCCAGCATTTT
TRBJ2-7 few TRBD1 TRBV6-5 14 CASRRPTGPYEQYF TGTGCCAGCAGGAGACCGACAGGGCCCTACGAGCAGTACTTC
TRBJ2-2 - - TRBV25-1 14 CASSEQANTGELFF TGTGCCAGCAGTGAACAGGCGAACACCGGGGAGCTGTTTTTT
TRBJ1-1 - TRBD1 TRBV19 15 CASSIEGTGFTEAFF TGTGCCAGTAGTATAGAAGGGACAGGGTTCACTGAAGCTTTCTTT